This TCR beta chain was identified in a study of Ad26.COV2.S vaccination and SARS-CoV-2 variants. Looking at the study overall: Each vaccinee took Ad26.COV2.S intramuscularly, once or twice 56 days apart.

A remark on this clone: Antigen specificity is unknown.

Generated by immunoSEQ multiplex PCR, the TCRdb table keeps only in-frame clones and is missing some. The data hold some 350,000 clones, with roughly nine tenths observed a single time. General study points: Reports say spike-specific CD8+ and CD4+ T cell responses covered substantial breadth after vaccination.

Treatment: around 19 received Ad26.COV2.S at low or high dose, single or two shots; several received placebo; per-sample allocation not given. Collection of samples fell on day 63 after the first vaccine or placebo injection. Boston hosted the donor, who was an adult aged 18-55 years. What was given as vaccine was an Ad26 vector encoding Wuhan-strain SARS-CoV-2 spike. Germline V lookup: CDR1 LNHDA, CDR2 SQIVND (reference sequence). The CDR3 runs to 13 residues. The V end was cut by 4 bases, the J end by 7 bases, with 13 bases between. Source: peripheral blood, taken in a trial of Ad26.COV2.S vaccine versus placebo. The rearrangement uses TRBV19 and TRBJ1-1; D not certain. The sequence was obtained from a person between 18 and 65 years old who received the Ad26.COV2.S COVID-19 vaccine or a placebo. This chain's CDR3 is CASSTALFGEAFF. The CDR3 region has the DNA TGTGCCAGTAGTACCGCTTTGTTCGGTGAAGCTTTCTTT.